These 28 T cell receptor beta chains were all obtained from the same sample, sequenced in a study of response to subunit inactivated influenza vaccine. TCRdb reprocessed the RT-PCR reads via MiXCR and lists one record per CDR3 protein. The data show about 300,000 distinct CDR3 sequences, over 20% seen once. Sequenced material: PBMCs from blood, taken 21 months after vaccination. All receptors derive from a man aged 50 to 75 who received an inactivated influenza vaccine.

The CDR3 DNA sequence: TGTGCCAGCAGCTCATTCGCCGGGGCTCCCGGGGCTTTCTTT. This translates into CASSSFAGAPGAFF. This sequence joins TRBV5-4 and TRBJ1-1; maybe TRBD1 (5 bases). V was clipped by 3 bases and J by 11 bases, with 20 bases between them. Germline V gene data show CDR1 as SGHNT and CDR2 as YYREEE (reference sequence). The CDR3 contains 14 residues.

This chain links TRBV7-2 with TRBJ2-3; D uncertain. V shed 2 bases and J shed 0 bases, with 9 bases lying between them. Germline lookup yields CDR1 SGHTA and CDR2 FQGNSA. The CDR3 runs to 15 residues. CDR3 sequence: CASSLLGPSTDTQYF. DNA of the CDR3: TGTGCCAGCAGCTTACTTGGCCCTAGCACAGATACGCAGTATTTT. The full variable domain, in which reference TRBV7-2 and TRBJ2-3 provide the parts outside the CDR3, is GAGVSQSPSNKVTEKGKDVELRCDPISGHTALYWYRQSLGQGLEFLIYFQGNSAPDKSGLPSDRFSAERTGGSVSTLTIQRTQQEDSAVYLCASSLLGPSTDTQYFGPGTRLTVL.

The chain uses TRBV7-2 and TRBJ1-2; D gene uncertain. The length of the CDR3 is 13 residues. Germline-derived CDR1 and CDR2 are SGHTA and FQGNSA. V lost 3 bases and J 7 bases, leaving 12 bases between the germline ends. The CDR3 bases are TGTGCCAGCAGCTTGGACCCGGGCCTTGGCTACACCTTC. As protein: CASSLDPGLGYTF.

This clonotype was observed a few times. The V and J genes are TRBV28 and TRBJ2-5, with D possibly being TRBD1 or TRBD2 (5 bases each). This CDR3 contains 18 residues. The germline V gene has CDR1 MDHEN and CDR2 SYDVKM. V lost 2 bases to trimming and J lost 3 bases, with 22 bases between them. CDR3 nucleotides: TGTGCCAGCAGTTTAAACGGGGACCGCGGCAGTGGTAAAGAGACCCAGTACTTC. The encoded protein is CASSLNGDRGSGKETQYF.

This clonotype was seen ten or more times. This chain joins TRBV20-1 and TRBJ1-2; possible D gene TRBD1, 5 bases. Germline V gene data show CDR1 as DFQATT and CDR2 as SNEGSKA (reference sequence). The CDR3 loop spans 15 amino acids. Trimming removed 0 bases at V and 4 bases at J, with 15 bases between. The CDR3 spells CSARDFKGPVYGYTF. The CDR3, as DNA: TGCAGTGCTAGAGATTTCAAGGGGCCGGTCTATGGCTACACCTTC.

V and J are TRBV6-5 and TRBJ1-6; tentatively, D is TRBD1 (5 bases). CDR1 is MNHEY and CDR2 is SVGAGI in the germline V gene. This CDR3 is built from 18 residues. V lost 2 bases to trimming and J lost 4 bases, with 18 bases between them. The CDR3 DNA follows: TGTGCCAGCAGTTACAGTCGTGGTTCAGGGAGGTATAATTCACCCCTCCACTTT. Protein sequence: CASSYSRGSGRYNSPLHF.

This clonotype was recorded many times. The chain employs TRBV6-1 and TRBJ1-5; a possible D gene is TRBD1 (6 bases). Between the trimmed V and J ends, which lost 9 bases and 0 bases, there was a span of 18 bases. The CDR3 is made up of 16 amino acids. Per germline, CDR1 MNHNS and CDR2 SASEGT. DNA for the CDR3: TGTGCCAGTCAGCCAGGAGGGACAAATAGCAATCAGCCCCAGCATTTT. Its protein is CASQPGGTNSNQPQHF.

This clonotype was detected only a few times. This chain connects TRBV11-2 to TRBJ1-2, with a tentative D call TRBD1 (6 bases). Germline CDR1 SGHAT, CDR2 FQNNGV. The CDR3 loop spans 12 amino acids. Deletions cut 5 bases from V and 9 bases from J, with 13 bases between. This CDR3 reads CASSLEGGRYTF. CDR3 sequence (DNA): TGTGCCAGCAGCCTCGAGGGGGGGCGCTACACCTTC.

The gene calls are TRBV7-9 and TRBJ1-1, with D hard to call. The CDR3 length is 14 residues. The V and J ends lost 0 bases and 1 base respectively, with 6 bases between them. Germline V gene lookup returns CDR1 SEHNR and CDR2 FQNEAQ (reference sequence). CDR3 residues: CASSLAEANTEAFF. The CDR3 region has the DNA TGTGCCAGCAGCTTAGCCGAGGCGAACACTGAAGCTTTCTTT.

V gene TRBV6-2 or TRBV6-3 combines with J gene TRBJ1-3; possible D gene TRBD1, 5 bases. Per the germline V gene, CDR1 is MNHEY and CDR2 is SVGEGT. The CDR3 loop spans 16 amino acids. The germline V and J ends were trimmed by 6 bases and 0 bases, with 15 bases remaining between them. The CDR3 region is CASSKNRIASGNTIYF. The CDR3 nucleotides read TGTGCCAGCAGCAAAAACAGGATCGCCTCTGGAAACACCATATATTTT.

This rearrangement joins TRBV5-1 to TRBJ2-7, with 8 bases lining up with TRBD1. The V segment lost 1 base and the J segment 3 bases; nucleotides outside the gene matches: 3. The CDR3 extends over 14 amino acids. From germline, CDR1 is SGHRS and CDR2 YFSETQ. DNA of the CDR3: TGCGCCAGCAGCTTGCTAGGACAGGGCTACGAGCAGTACTTC. The encoded protein is CASSLLGQGYEQYF.

The chain uses TRBV27 and TRBJ2-7, with 7 bases matching TRBD2. V shed 3 bases and J 4 bases; nucleotides not matched to a gene: 12. From germline, CDR1 is MNHEY and CDR2 SMNVEV (reference sequence). This CDR3 spans 16 amino acids. The CDR3: CASSLKRDRLLYEQYF. In nucleotides, the CDR3 is TGTGCCAGCAGTTTGAAGCGGGATCGACTCCTTTACGAGCAGTACTTC.

The chain is built from TRBV6-1 and TRBJ2-7; tentative D call: TRBD2 (6 bases). V lost 1 base, J lost 5 bases, and 15 bases lay in between. Germline-derived CDR1 and CDR2 are MNHNS and SASEGT. The CDR3 covers 15 residues. This CDR3 is CASSEGGGGAHEQYF. CDR3 coding DNA: TGTGCCAGCAGTGAAGGCGGTGGAGGGGCCCACGAGCAGTACTTC.

The genes are TRBV7-2 and TRBJ2-5; weak D call: TRBD2 (5 bases). V lost 1 base, J lost 4 bases, and 10 bases lay in between. Looked up from germline, CDR1 is SGHTA and CDR2 is FQGNSA. The CDR3 covers 14 residues. The CDR3 loop is CASSLGIRGETQYF. CDR3 DNA sequence: TGTGCCAGCAGCTTAGGGATCCGGGGAGAGACCCAGTACTTC. The complete variable domain, with remaining parts taken from reference TRBV7-2 and TRBJ2-5, reads GAGVSQSPSNKVTEKGKDVELRCDPISGHTALYWYRQSLGQGLEFLIYFQGNSAPDKSGLPSDRFSAERTGGSVSTLTIQRTQQEDSAVYLCASSLGIRGETQYFGPGTRLLVL.

The chain carries TRBV19 and TRBJ1-1; D remains ambiguous. The CDR3 loop spans 15 amino acids. Germline CDR1 is LNHDA and CDR2 is SQIVND (reference sequence). Between the trimmed V and J ends, which lost 2 bases and 3 bases, there was a span of 13 bases. CDR3 sequence reads: CASSIIYAAYTEAFF. For the CDR3, the DNA is TGTGCCAGTAGTATAATTTATGCAGCTTACACTGAAGCTTTCTTT.

With regard to this clonotype: Just one base apart from a much larger clone, this may be a read error. The chain links TRBV12-3 or TRBV12-4 to TRBJ1-4, with a possible D match to TRBD1 (6 bases). Trimming removed 5 bases at V and 8 bases at J, with 18 bases between. This CDR3 region has 15 residues. The CDR3 coding sequence is TGTGCCAGCAGTAACTACAGGGAATGTGGCGAAAAACTGTTTTTT. This encodes CASSNYRECGEKLFF.

The V call is TRBV11-2, the J call TRBJ1-6; TRBD1 matches 12 bases. Germline V gives CDR1 SGHAT, CDR2 FQNNGV. V was pared by 4 bases and J by 10 bases, with 11 bases of the junction left unmatched. The CDR3 is made up of 17 amino acids. The DNA of the CDR3 is TGTGCCAGCAGCTCGCTAAACCGGGACAGGGGGCTGTCACCCCTCCACTTT. Its translation: CASSSLNRDRGLSPLHF.

The rearrangement links TRBV27 to TRBJ1-5; no firm D call. This CDR3 region has 13 residues. From germline, CDR1 is MNHEY and CDR2 SMNVEV (reference sequence). V lost 6 bases, J lost 11 bases, and 17 bases lay in between. As DNA, the CDR3 is TGTGCCAGCAGCCCAAGTGCGGGGATAGCCCAGCATTTT. It specifies CASSPSAGIAQHF.

The V call is TRBV10-3, the J call TRBJ2-2, with TRBD1 matching over 9 bases. Per germline, CDR1 ENHRY and CDR2 SYGVKD. V trimming: 3 bases; J trimming: 4 bases; junction bases outside the gene matches: 6. The CDR3 runs to 16 residues. CDR3: CAISDGTGLGTGELFF. The CDR3 DNA reads TGTGCCATCAGTGACGGGACAGGGCTCGGCACCGGGGAGCTGTTTTTT.

This clonotype was observed at least ten times. J is TRBJ1-5 and V is TRBV29-1; D uncertain. Trimming left V 2 bases short and J 0 bases short, with 5 bases between. This CDR3 is 13 amino acids long. Germline V gene lookup returns CDR1 SQVTM and CDR2 ANQGSEA. The CDR3 nucleotides are TGCAGCGTTGAAACAGATAGCAATCAGCCCCAGCATTTT. Encoded protein: CSVETDSNQPQHF.

This clonotype was seen only a few times. The chain carries TRBV2 and TRBJ1-1, with D possibly being TRBD1 (5 bases). Germline assignment: CDR1 SNHLY and CDR2 FYNNEI. The ends were cut back, 5 bases at V and 4 bases at J, with 11 bases in the middle. The CDR3 contains 13 residues. The CDR3 DNA follows: TGTGCCAGCAGTACCAGGGTGGGCACTGAAGCTTTCTTT. The encoded protein is CASSTRVGTEAFF.

This clonotype has a handful of counts. The genes are TRBV27 and TRBJ1-4, with unresolved D. This CDR3 is built from 13 residues. V lost 3 bases and J lost 5, with 7 bases in between. The germline gives CDR1 MNHEY, CDR2 SMNVEV (reference sequence). For the CDR3, the DNA is TGTGCCAGCAGTTTTCGGGAGAATGAAAAACTGTTTTTT. This gives the protein CASSFRENEKLFF.

This clonotype has just a few counts. The chain carries TRBV29-1 and TRBJ2-1; D is ambiguous. The V and J ends lost 6 bases and 8 bases respectively, with 20 bases between them. Germline V gene data show CDR1 as SQVTM and CDR2 as ANQGSEA. The CDR3 extends over 14 amino acids. The CDR3 here is CSVATPGLVHEQFF. CDR3 DNA: TGCAGCGTAGCTACCCCGGGCCTAGTCCATGAGCAGTTCTTC.

This clonotype occurred many times. V and J are TRBV9 and TRBJ2-1; a possible D gene is TRBD2 (5 bases). The V end lost 3 bases, the J end lost 7 bases, and 11 bases lay between the germline ends. CDR1 is SGDLS and CDR2 is YYNGEE in the germline V gene. This CDR3 has 13 amino acids. The CDR3 loop reads CASSASPGNEQFF. The CDR3 bases are TGTGCCAGCAGCGCCAGTCCGGGAAATGAGCAGTTCTTC. The variable domain in full, completed from reference TRBV9 and TRBJ2-1, reads DSGVTQTPKHLITATGQRVTLRCSPRSGDLSVYWYQQSLDQGLQFLIQYYNGEERAKGNILERFSAQQFPDLHSELNLSSLELGDSALYFCASSASPGNEQFFGPGTRLTVL.

This clonotype was detected a few times. V gene TRBV12-3 or TRBV12-4 combines with J gene TRBJ1-2, with D unclear. Trimming removed 3 bases from V and 7 bases from J, with 6 bases in between. This CDR3 region has 11 residues. The CDR3 is CASSLYPGYTF. CDR3 sequence (DNA): TGTGCCAGCAGTTTGTATCCTGGCTACACCTTC.

This chain joins TRBV29-1 and TRBJ2-7; the match to TRBD2 covers 8 bases. Germline CDR1 is SQVTM and CDR2 is ANQGSEA. The J segment lost 3 bases and the V segment lost 5 bases, leaving 12 bases of the junction unmatched. This CDR3 contains 15 residues. This CDR3 reads CSVLIGLARNYEQYF. The CDR3 coding sequence is TGCAGCGTTCTCATAGGACTAGCTCGAAACTACGAGCAGTACTTC.

The chain combines TRBV10-3 with TRBJ2-3; 11 bases fit TRBD2. The CDR3 has 15 residues. Germline V gene sequence: CDR1 ENHRY, CDR2 SYGVKD. With V trimmed by 2 bases and J by 3 bases, 1 base remained unmatched. The CDR3 loop is CAISEASGRTDTQYF. The CDR3 DNA reads TGTGCCATCAGTGAGGCTAGCGGGAGGACAGATACGCAGTATTTT.

The rearrangement uses TRBV20-1 and TRBJ2-3; a possible D gene is TRBD2 (6 bases). Germline V gene lookup returns CDR1 DFQATT and CDR2 SNEGSKA (reference sequence). V was cut by 2 bases and J by 0 bases, with 12 bases left in between. The CDR3 length is 15 residues. The CDR3 protein is CSARSLADSTDTQYF. The DNA of the CDR3 is TGCAGTGCTAGAAGCTTAGCGGACAGCACAGATACGCAGTATTTT.